What follows are 20 T cell receptor beta chains derived from one specimen sequenced in a study of early T cells in non-severe SARS-CoV-2 infection. TCRdb reanalysed the 5' RACE reads using MiXCR and keeps one entry per CDR3 protein. The table shows 30,000 to 40,000 distinct CDR3 sequences, with almost 6% occurring only once. Sequencing was done on a sample of whole blood. The source of these receptors is an adult who was a healthcare worker with PCR-confirmed SARS-CoV-2 infection or an uninfected control (not recorded which).

In its sample, this clonotype was seen many times. The chain has TRBV9 and TRBJ2-3; unclear D gene. Trimming took off 4 bases at V and 3 bases at J, with 21 bases between the two ends. The CDR3 totals 17 residues. Germline V gene sequence: CDR1 SGDLS, CDR2 YYNGEE. CDR3 sequence reads: CASSPSPRALPTDTQYF. In DNA, the CDR3 is TGTGCCAGCAGCCCATCGCCCAGAGCCCTCCCAACAGATACGCAGTATTTT.

This clonotype was found many times. CDR3: CASSSGQAVNTIYF. CDR3 bases: TGTGCCAGCAGTTCCGGACAGGCAGTAAACACCATATATTTT. This rearrangement joins TRBV5-4 to TRBJ1-3, with TRBD1 identical over 7 bases. V lost 5 bases to trimming and J lost 6 bases; unmatched junction nucleotides: 8. This CDR3 has 14 amino acids. Germline V gene lookup returns CDR1 SGHNT and CDR2 YYREEE (reference sequence).

This clonotype is medium-sized. The V and J genes are TRBV7-9 and TRBJ2-4; D remains unclear. This CDR3 region has 16 residues. Trimming stripped 5 bases from V and 0 bases from J, with 14 bases between. Germline-derived CDR1 and CDR2 are SEHNR and FQNEAQ (reference sequence). The DNA for the CDR3 is TGTGCCAGCAGCCCTCCGGGTCAGCTAGCCAAAAACATTCAGTACTTC. It specifies CASSPPGQLAKNIQYF.

This clonotype was found many times. V is TRBV7-9 and J is TRBJ2-1, with D perhaps matching TRBD2 (5 bases). The V and J ends lost 2 bases and 15 bases respectively, with 14 bases between them. The CDR3 runs to 12 residues. Germline V gene lookup returns CDR1 SEHNR and CDR2 FQNEAQ (reference sequence). The CDR3 loop is CASSLTAGRLFF. The DNA for the CDR3 is TGTGCCAGCAGCTTAACGGCGGGCCGATTGTTCTTC.

This clonotype was recorded at least ten times. This sequence joins TRBV6-6 and TRBJ1-4, with D uncertain. Germline V gene lookup returns CDR1 MNHNY and CDR2 SVGAGI (reference sequence). CDR3 size: 11 residues. Trimming shortened V by 6 bases and J by 4 bases, and 3 bases separated the two germline ends. CDR3 coding DNA: TGTGCCAGCAGAAGTAATGAAAAACTGTTTTTT. The encoded protein is CASRSNEKLFF.

This clonotype was counted ten times or more. This chain links TRBV12-3 or TRBV12-4 with TRBJ2-3, with D hard to call. The length of the CDR3 is 11 residues. The V and J ends lost 7 bases and 4 bases respectively, with 6 bases between them. CDR3 sequence reads: CASKLADTQYF. CDR3 DNA: TGTGCCAGCAAGCTCGCAGATACGCAGTATTTT.

This clonotype showed up many times. The genes are TRBV5-1 and TRBJ2-5; a weak D match, TRBD1 (6 bases). V was cut by 3 bases and J by 1 base, with 19 bases left in between. The length of the CDR3 is 17 residues. The germline V gene encodes CDR1 SGHRS and CDR2 YFSETQ. CDR3 region: CASSSPGKQGVQETQYF. DNA for the CDR3: TGCGCCAGCAGCTCCCCCGGAAAACAGGGAGTCCAAGAGACCCAGTACTTC.

This clonotype was observed at least ten times. J is TRBJ2-7 and V is TRBV9, with TRBD2 identical over 7 bases. This CDR3 is 15 amino acids long. The germline CDR1 and CDR2 sequences are SGDLS and YYNGEE. J gave up 2 bases and V 4 bases, and 9 bases lay outside the gene matches. As DNA, the CDR3 is TGTGCCAGCAGCAAGAGCCCAGCGGGGCCCTACGAGCAGTACTTC. The encoded protein is CASSKSPAGPYEQYF. The complete variable domain, with remaining parts taken from reference TRBV9 and TRBJ2-7, reads DSGVTQTPKHLITATGQRVTLRCSPRSGDLSVYWYQQSLDQGLQFLIQYYNGEERAKGNILERFSAQQFPDLHSELNLSSLELGDSALYFCASSKSPAGPYEQYFGPGTRLTVT.

This clonotype was recorded at least ten times. The V call is TRBV12-3 or TRBV12-4, the J call TRBJ2-7; the D call may be TRBD1 or TRBD2 (5 bases each). The CDR3 totals 21 residues. Trimming took 7 bases from V and 2 from J, leaving 36 bases between them. The CDR3, as DNA: TGTGCCAGCACTATTATCTCACGGGTGACATTTGAGCGGACAATCGCCTACGAGCAGTACTTC. Translating it yields CASTIISRVTFERTIAYEQYF.

The chain has TRBV18 and TRBJ2-3; D is unresolved. Germline CDR1 reads KGHSH; CDR2 reads LQKENI. V lost 0 bases, J lost 4 bases, and 5 bases lay in between. This CDR3 is 13 amino acids long. The CDR3, as DNA: TGTGCCAGCTCACCACCGTCCTCAGATACGCAGTATTTT. Translated: CASSPPSSDTQYF. The full variable domain, in which reference TRBV18 and TRBJ2-3 provide the parts outside the CDR3, is NAGVMQNPRHLVRRRGQEARLRCSPMKGHSHVYWYRQLPEEGLKFMVYLQKENIIDESGMPKERFSAEFPKEGPSILRIQQVVRGDSAAYFCASSPPSSDTQYFGPGTRLTVL.

This clonotype was seen more than once but under ten times. The chain couples TRBV7-2 to TRBJ2-2, with a tentative D call TRBD1 (5 bases). The CDR3 is made up of 13 amino acids. Deletions cut 5 bases from V and 5 bases from J, with 9 bases between. Germline loops: CDR1 SGHTA, CDR2 FQGNSA. CDR3 nucleotide sequence: TGTGCCAGCAGCCCCAGACAGACCGGGGAGCTGTTTTTT. Protein sequence: CASSPRQTGELFF.

This clonotype was found a few times. The chain uses TRBV4-2 and TRBJ2-3, with D hard to call. The V gene's germline CDR1 is LGHNA and CDR2 YNFKEQ. The CDR3 covers 16 residues. V lost 0 bases and J lost 1, with 11 bases in between. The CDR3 loop reads CASSQDLGRRTDTQYF. The CDR3 DNA is TGTGCCAGCAGCCAAGATTTAGGGCGGCGCACAGATACGCAGTATTTT.

The table lists this clonotype with many counts. The genes are TRBV9 and TRBJ2-2; TRBD2 matches at 9 bases. The CDR3 runs to 17 residues. J lost 5 bases, V lost 1 base, and 9 bases had no gene match. Germline V gene sequence: CDR1 SGDLS, CDR2 YYNGEE. The CDR3 DNA reads as TGTGCCAGCAGCGTAACCATTAGCGGGAGTGGGACCGGGGAGCTGTTTTTT. Translating gives CASSVTISGSGTGELFF.

This clonotype was detected many times. This chain joins TRBV4-3 and TRBJ1-5; D is unclear. This CDR3 comprises 16 residues. The germline gives CDR1 LGHNA, CDR2 YSLEER. V was clipped by 3 bases and J by 5 bases, with 17 bases between them. CDR3 sequence: CASSQGSGPRDQPQHF. CDR3 coding DNA: TGCGCCAGCAGCCAGGGATCCGGGCCTCGGGATCAGCCCCAGCATTTT.

Many counts were recorded for this clonotype. The chain joins TRBV11-2 to TRBJ2-7; D ambiguous. Trimming took 5 bases from V and 3 from J, leaving 5 bases between them. The length of the CDR3 is 11 residues. In germline, CDR1 is SGHAT, CDR2 FQNNGV. Here the CDR3 DNA reads TGTGCCAGCAGCCACCTCTACGAGCAGTACTTC. Encoded protein: CASSHLYEQYF.

This clonotype was found many times. The J gene is TRBJ1-6, the V gene TRBV12-3 or TRBV12-4, with no clear D. CDR3 length equals 14 residues. Trimming removed 3 bases from V and 4 bases from J, with 7 bases in between. CDR3 sequence reads: CASSLGKYNSPLHF. CDR3 sequence (DNA): TGTGCCAGCAGTTTGGGGAAATATAATTCACCCCTCCACTTT.

This clonotype was counted many times. The chain combines TRBV5-4 with TRBJ2-1; no clear D. Trimming stripped 4 bases from V and 6 bases from J, with 11 bases between. CDR1 is SGHNT, CDR2 YYREEE, per germline (reference sequence). CDR3 length: 13 residues. The CDR3: CASSPDPLNEQFF. CDR3 DNA: TGTGCCAGCAGCCCCGACCCCCTCAATGAGCAGTTCTTC. Based on the CDR3 plus reference TRBV5-4 and TRBJ2-1, the full variable domain is ETGVTQSPTHLIKTRGQQVTLRCSSQSGHNTVSWYQQALGQGPQFIFQYYREEENGRGNFPPRFSGLQFPNYSSELNVNALELDDSALYLCASSPDPLNEQFFGPGTRLTVL.

The CDR3: CSARDSGGPTDTQYF. The CDR3 nucleotides read TGCAGTGCTAGAGATTCGGGGGGGCCCACAGATACGCAGTATTTT. The rearrangement joins TRBV20-1 to TRBJ2-3, with TRBD2 matching over 8 bases. Per the germline V gene, CDR1 is DFQATT and CDR2 is SNEGSKA (reference sequence). After removal of 0 bases from V and 2 bases from J, the junction contained 4 bases not matched to a gene. This CDR3 spans 15 amino acids.

This clonotype was seen ten or more times. The rearrangement uses TRBV7-2 and TRBJ2-1, with 7 bases identical to TRBD2. J was trimmed by 5 bases and V by 1 base; bases with no gene match: 5. CDR1 is SGHTA and CDR2 is FQGNSA in the germline V gene. CDR3 length: 15 residues. The CDR3 bases are TGTGCCAGCAGCTTAGGAGGCCTAGCGGACAATGAGCAGTTCTTC. As protein: CASSLGGLADNEQFF.

This clonotype was observed at least ten times. The chain employs TRBV4-2 and TRBJ1-5, with D uncertain. Looked up from germline, CDR1 is LGHNA and CDR2 is YNFKEQ. This CDR3 spans 16 amino acids. V lost 8 bases to trimming and J lost 2 bases, with 19 bases between them. The chain's CDR3 is CASSTTAGLGNQPQHF. CDR3 DNA sequence: TGTGCCAGCTCAACAACGGCGGGCTTAGGCAATCAGCCCCAGCATTTT.